This passage covers 20 T cell receptor beta chains from one sample sequenced in a study of blood T cell repertoires in COVID-19. The table came from immunoSEQ multiplex PCR; TCRdb's copy has only in-frame clones and leaves some out. In the table there are 110,000 or so clones, roughly 79% of which are singletons. Input material: peripheral blood. The receptors here all came from a human donor in a cohort sampled during active COVID-19.

The chain is built from TRBV19 and TRBJ2-7, with 9 bases fitting TRBD1. With V trimmed by 6 bases and J by 1 base, 16 bases remained unmatched. The CDR3 consists of 18 residues. Germline CDR1 reads LNHDA; CDR2 reads SQIVND (reference sequence). The CDR3 DNA sequence: TGTGCCAGTAGCAACCAGGAGCTAGGGACAGGGCGTTCCTACGAGCAGTACTTC. Protein: CASSNQELGTGRSYEQYF.

V and J are TRBV5-1 and TRBJ2-7; 16 nucleotides align to TRBD2. Germline V gene lookup returns CDR1 SGHRS and CDR2 YFSETQ. V shed 4 bases and J 3 bases; nucleotides not matched to a gene: 4. This CDR3 contains 16 residues. CDR3 DNA sequence: TGCGCCAGCAGCGCGGGGACTAGCGGGGGGGTCTACGAGCAGTACTTC. Its protein is CASSAGTSGGVYEQYF.

The rearrangement joins TRBV6-5 to TRBJ1-5; 10 nucleotides agree with TRBD1. V lost 0 bases, J lost 7 bases, and 3 bases stayed unmatched. The CDR3 sequence is 15 residues long. CDR1 and CDR2 from the germline V gene are MNHEY and SVGAGI. CDR3 sequence: CASSYSGQGRQPQHF. CDR3 DNA sequence: TGTGCCAGCAGTTACTCGGGACAGGGGAGGCAGCCCCAGCATTTT.

The chain joins TRBV20-1 to TRBJ2-1; 10 bases align to TRBD2. Trimming cost V 3 bases and J 6 bases; bases outside gene matches: 2. The CDR3 runs to 13 residues. Germline V CDR1 and CDR2: DFQATT, SNEGSKA (reference sequence). CDR3 DNA sequence: TGCAGTGCTAGTAGCGGGAGGACCAATGAGCAGTTCTTC. Protein: CSASSGRTNEQFF.

The chain couples TRBV7-2 to TRBJ1-4; TRBD1 matches 7 bases. The V gene end was trimmed by 3 bases and the J gene end by 8 bases; junction bases not matched to a gene: 9. This CDR3 has 15 residues. Germline V gives CDR1 SGHTA, CDR2 FQGNSA. The CDR3 nucleotides are TGTGCCAGCAGCTTCGGCCGGACAGGACGGGAAAAACTGTTTTTT. The encoded protein is CASSFGRTGREKLFF.

J is TRBJ1-5 and V is TRBV19, with D perhaps matching TRBD1 (5 bases). Per germline, CDR1 LNHDA and CDR2 SQIVND (reference sequence). This CDR3 has 15 amino acids. Trimming pared 6 bases from V and 0 bases from J, leaving 12 bases between. CDR3 bases: TGTGCCAGTAGACAAGGACACTATAGCAATCAGCCCCAGCATTTT. It translates to CASRQGHYSNQPQHF.

The chain is built from TRBV27 and TRBJ2-7, with 10 bases lining up with TRBD1. Germline lookup yields CDR1 MNHEY and CDR2 SMNVEV (reference sequence). The CDR3 has 15 residues. V shed 2 bases, J shed 4 bases, and the junction held 5 bases outside the gene matches. CDR3 DNA: TGTGCCAGCAGTTTAACTTGGACAGGGGGGTACGAGCAGTACTTC. Amino acid sequence: CASSLTWTGGYEQYF.

This rearrangement joins TRBV11-3 to TRBJ2-3; TRBD2 matches 12 bases. This CDR3 has 18 residues. V shed 1 base, J shed 2 bases, and the junction held 7 bases outside the gene matches. Germline CDR1 and CDR2: SGHNT and YENEEA. The CDR3 nucleotides read TGTGCCAGCAGCTTAGGTCCTAGCGGGAGGGCCGCCACAGATACGCAGTATTTT. As protein: CASSLGPSGRAATDTQYF.

This rearrangement joins TRBV20-1 to TRBJ1-5, with a weak D call TRBD1 (5 bases). V gave up 3 bases and J gave up 5 bases, with 11 bases separating them. From germline, CDR1 is DFQATT and CDR2 SNEGSKA (reference sequence). This CDR3 has 13 residues. The CDR3 coding sequence is TGCAGTGCTAGTGGGAGGGGAGATCAGCCCCAGCATTTT. It is translated as CSASGRGDQPQHF.

V and J are TRBV28 and TRBJ1-6, with 9 positions matching TRBD1. J lost 7 bases, V lost 6 bases, and 4 bases had no gene match. The CDR3 is made up of 14 amino acids. Germline CDR1 is MDHEN and CDR2 is SYDVKM. CDR3 residues: CASRQGAINSPLHF. CDR3 DNA: TGTGCCAGCAGACAGGGGGCGATCAATTCACCCCTCCACTTT.

CDR3 loop: CASSPTGGSYNSPLHF. CDR3 DNA: TGTGCCAGCAGTCCTACAGGGGGCTCCTATAATTCACCCCTCCACTTT. V is TRBV28 and J is TRBJ1-6; TRBD1 aligns across 8 bases. V shed 5 bases and J 0 bases; nucleotides not matched to a gene: 3. This CDR3 spans 16 amino acids. CDR1 and CDR2 from the germline V gene are MDHEN and SYDVKM.

V gene TRBV7-2 combines with J gene TRBJ2-7, with D maybe TRBD1 (6 bases). CDR1 and CDR2 from the germline V gene are SGHTA and FQGNSA. This CDR3 has 13 amino acids. With 5 bases removed from V and 2 bases from J, the gap between germline ends came to 10 bases. DNA for the CDR3: TGTGCCAGCAGCCGTCGGACAGCCTACGAGCAGTACTTC. Translating gives CASSRRTAYEQYF.

The rearrangement joins TRBV2 to TRBJ1-2, with TRBD1 identical over 9 bases. In germline, CDR1 is SNHLY, CDR2 FYNNEI. V gave up 4 bases and J gave up 8 bases; unmatched junction bases: 5. This CDR3 is built from 13 residues. CDR3 sequence reads: CASSVQGAQGYTF. In DNA, the CDR3 is TGTGCCAGCAGTGTACAGGGGGCGCAAGGCTACACCTTC. The full variable domain, in which reference TRBV2 and TRBJ1-2 provide the parts outside the CDR3, is EPEVTQTPSHQVTQMGQEVILRCVPISNHLYFYWYRQILGQKVEFLVSFYNNEISEKSEIFDDQFSVERPDGSNFTLKIRSTKLEDSAMYFCASSVQGAQGYTFGSGTRLTVV.

This chain links TRBV7-2 with TRBJ1-2; 8 bases match TRBD1. Unmatched junction bases numbered 10, after V lost 6 bases and J lost 4 bases. In germline, CDR1 is SGHTA, CDR2 FQGNSA. The CDR3 is 15 residues long. In DNA form, the CDR3 reads TGTGCCAGCAGATCAACAGGGGGGGATTTCTATGGCTACACCTTC. Amino acid sequence: CASRSTGGDFYGYTF.

The chain recombines TRBV3-1 (or the pseudogene TRBV3-2) with TRBJ2-7, with D maybe TRBD1 (6 bases). Germline-derived CDR1 and CDR2 are LGHDT and YNNKEL (reference sequence). The length of the CDR3 is 14 residues. V gave up 1 base and J gave up 4 bases, with 11 bases separating them. The CDR3 region is CASSQALRGYEQYF. CDR3 nucleotide sequence: TGTGCCAGCAGCCAAGCCCTCAGGGGTTACGAGCAGTACTTC.

The chain employs TRBV2 and TRBJ2-2, with 11 bases that match TRBD2. Germline V gene lookup returns CDR1 SNHLY and CDR2 FYNNEI. V trimming: 3 bases; J trimming: 4 bases; junction bases outside the gene matches: 1. There are 15 residues in the CDR3. Here the CDR3 reads CASSDLAGGTGELFF. DNA of the CDR3: TGTGCCAGCAGTGACCTAGCGGGGGGCACCGGGGAGCTGTTTTTT. Full variable domain (rest looked up from reference TRBV2 and TRBJ2-2): EPEVTQTPSHQVTQMGQEVILRCVPISNHLYFYWYRQILGQKVEFLVSFYNNEISEKSEIFDDQFSVERPDGSNFTLKIRSTKLEDSAMYFCASSDLAGGTGELFFGEGSRLTVL.

V and J are TRBV7-9 and TRBJ2-1, with D possibly TRBD1 on 5 matching bases. V lost 1 base, J lost 8 bases, and 9 bases lay in between. This CDR3 contains 13 residues. Germline lookup yields CDR1 SEHNR and CDR2 FQNEAQ (reference sequence). CDR3 sequence: CASSLDRSHEQFF. The CDR3 DNA reads TGTGCCAGCAGCTTAGACAGGAGTCATGAGCAGTTCTTC.

The chain recombines TRBV11-2 with TRBJ2-1; perhaps TRBD2 as D (7 bases). The CDR3 has 15 amino acids. V was cut by 1 base and J by 4 bases, with 11 bases left in between. Germline V gene sequence: CDR1 SGHAT, CDR2 FQNNGV. This chain's CDR3 is CASSLGAGAYNEQFF. CDR3 nucleotides: TGTGCCAGCAGCTTAGGCGCGGGGGCGTACAATGAGCAGTTCTTC.

The chain links TRBV19 to TRBJ1-1; 9 bases align to TRBD1. CDR1 is LNHDA and CDR2 is SQIVND in the germline V gene (reference sequence). The junction had 9 bases not matched to a gene; V was cut back by 6 bases and J by 7 bases. The CDR3 is 14 residues long. This CDR3 reads CASRQDRGFGEAFF. CDR3 bases: TGTGCCAGTAGACAGGACAGGGGATTCGGTGAAGCTTTCTTT.

This chain links TRBV19 with TRBJ1-5; possibly TRBD1 for D (6 bases). Germline CDR1 reads LNHDA; CDR2 reads SQIVND (reference sequence). Trimming left V 3 bases short and J 3 bases short, with 18 bases between. The CDR3 runs 17 residues. The CDR3 DNA sequence: TGTGCCAGTAGTATCGGTTCAGGACAGAGATTCAATCAGCCCCAGCATTTT. Protein: CASSIGSGQRFNQPQHF.